This T cell receptor beta chain was captured in a study of beta chain features in type 1 diabetes. Study conclusions and caveats: No resolution was reached here on whether HLA type influences TCRB rearrangement.

This clone showed up just a few times. Antigen specificity is unknown. Expressed TCRB transcripts were sequenced because the entire RNA isolate underwent reverse transcription. The table came from immunoSEQ multiplex PCR; TCRdb's copy has only in-frame clones and leaves some out. This sample has roughly 380,000 clones, with about 18% found just once. The ends lost 7 bases at V and 9 bases at J; junction bases unmatched: 10. This CDR3 spans 14 amino acids. Germline V CDR1 and CDR2: SQVTM, ANQGSEA. About 120 mL of blood, on average, came from one heparinised draw per donor. This chain joins TRBV29-1 and TRBJ2-1, with 12 bases aligning to TRBD2. The sample comprised naive CD4+ T cells from blood. The TCR was taken from a woman aged 18 to 35 in good health. The CDR3 nucleotides read TGCAGCGCTCTAACTAGCGGGGGGAGGTCTGAGCAGTTCTTC. Its protein is CSALTSGGRSEQFF.